What follows are 18 T cell receptor beta chains derived from one specimen sequenced in a study of graft-versus-host responses after intestinal transplantation. Sequenced by immunoSEQ multiplex PCR; TCRdb stores in-frame clones only, minus some. The sample has roughly 89,000 clones; approximately 90% are singletons. Their target antigens are unknown. Material: unstimulated CD4+ T cells sorted from spleen or lymph node cells, obtained before intestinal transplant. These receptors came from a human donor who received an intestinal transplant.

The gene calls are TRBV19 and TRBJ1-1; D is unresolved. The length of the CDR3 is 15 residues. Germline CDR1 reads LNHDA; CDR2 reads SQIVND (reference sequence). The germline V and J ends were trimmed by 2 bases and 3 bases, with 13 bases remaining between them. CDR3 nucleotide sequence: TGTGCCAGTAGTATAATGGAGGGAGGATACACTGAAGCTTTCTTT. Protein sequence: CASSIMEGGYTEAFF.

In this sample, this clone turned up once. This chain connects TRBV5-4 to TRBJ2-3, with 14 bases aligning to TRBD2. The CDR3 has 18 residues. Germline V lookup: CDR1 SGHNT, CDR2 YYREEE (reference sequence). The V and J ends lost 3 bases and 0 bases, in that order; junction bases with no gene match: 6. CDR3 in amino acids: CASSSGLAGETSTDTQYF. The CDR3 nucleotides are TGTGCCAGCAGCTCGGGACTAGCGGGGGAAACTAGCACAGATACGCAGTATTTT.

This clone was counted a single time. This rearrangement joins TRBV18 to TRBJ1-2, with D possibly matching TRBD1 (6 bases). Per the germline V gene, CDR1 is KGHSH and CDR2 is LQKENI. V lost 8 bases and J lost 4, with 26 bases in between. The CDR3 has 17 amino acids. CDR3 sequence reads: CASRRSGQSSVGYGYTF. The CDR3 DNA sequence: TGTGCCAGCCGCCGAAGCGGACAGTCCTCTGTCGGCTATGGCTACACCTTC. The variable domain in full, completed from reference TRBV18 and TRBJ1-2, reads NAGVMQNPRHLVRRRGQEARLRCSPMKGHSHVYWYRQLPEEGLKFMVYLQKENIIDESGMPKERFSAEFPKEGPSILRIQQVVRGDSAAYFCASRRSGQSSVGYGYTFGSGTRLTVV.

The chain links TRBV9 to TRBJ2-5; 8 bases line up with TRBD1. The J call is uncertain, as TRBJ2-7 better fits the DNA end. The CDR3 spans 13 residues. Germline V gives CDR1 SGDLS, CDR2 YYNGEE. This chain's CDR3 is CASSDRGIGEQYF. The CDR3 DNA is TGTGCCAGCAGCGACAGGGGGATCGGCGAGCAGTACTTC.

A few counts support this clone. The rearrangement uses TRBV7-2 and TRBJ1-1; tentatively, D is TRBD1 (5 bases). From germline, CDR1 is SGHTA and CDR2 FQGNSA. There are 14 residues in the CDR3. Trimming pared 3 bases from V and 4 bases from J, leaving 12 bases between. The CDR3 region has the DNA TGTGCCAGCAGCTTCGCCGGGGGGGGCACTGAAGCTTTCTTT. Translating gives CASSFAGGGTEAFF.

The chain is built from TRBV27 and TRBJ2-5; TRBD2 might be the D (5 bases). CDR1 is MNHEY, CDR2 SMNVEV, per germline (reference sequence). CDR3 size: 12 residues. V lost 5 bases and J 5 bases, leaving 9 bases between the germline ends. The DNA for the CDR3 is TGTGCCAGCAGTGCCGGCGGGGAGACCCAGTACTTC. Translating gives CASSAGGETQYF.

This clone has a handful of counts. The CDR3, as DNA: TGTGCCAGCAGTTTACGGACAGATAATGAAAAACTGTTTTTT. It is translated as CASSLRTDNEKLFF. V is TRBV27 and J is TRBJ1-4; TRBD1 might be the D (6 bases). Looked up from germline, CDR1 is MNHEY and CDR2 is SMNVEV (reference sequence). This CDR3 spans 14 amino acids. V was clipped by 2 bases and J by 4 bases, with 8 bases between them.

This chain joins TRBV4-2 and TRBJ2-3; D unresolved. Trimming left V 0 bases short and J 5 bases short, with 6 bases between. The CDR3 is made up of 13 amino acids. CDR1 is LGHNA and CDR2 is YNFKEQ in the germline V gene. The CDR3 DNA sequence: TGTGCCAGCAGCCAAGATTCCCGAGATACGCAGTATTTT. Amino acid sequence: CASSQDSRDTQYF.

This chain joins TRBV4-1 and TRBJ2-3; 8 bases map to TRBD2. Unmatched junction bases numbered 9, after V lost 0 bases and J lost 7 bases. Germline CDR1 is MGHRA and CDR2 is YSYEKL. The CDR3 consists of 16 residues. CDR3 coding DNA: TGCGCCAGCAGCCAAGACGGGGGGGGCTCAGGGTATACGCAGTATTTT. This translates into CASSQDGGGSGYTQYF.

The chain employs TRBV19 and TRBJ1-2; 10 nucleotides align to TRBD1. J lost 4 bases, V lost 3 bases, and 8 bases had no gene match. The CDR3 sequence is 16 residues long. CDR1 and CDR2 from the germline V gene are LNHDA and SQIVND (reference sequence). Written as DNA, the CDR3 is TGTGCCAGTAGTATCGGACAGGGGGTAGCCCTCTATGGCTACACCTTC. Its translation is CASSIGQGVALYGYTF.

This chain links TRBV7-2 with TRBJ2-7; TRBD2 aligns across 9 bases. The V gene's germline CDR1 is SGHTA and CDR2 FQGNSA. The CDR3 contains 16 residues. The V and J ends lost 1 base and 7 bases, in that order; junction bases with no gene match: 11. The DNA of the CDR3 is TGTGCCAGCAGCTTAGGAGGTAGCGGGAGTGATTGGGAGCAGTACTTC. This encodes CASSLGGSGSDWEQYF.

The gene calls are TRBV6-6 and TRBJ1-6; TRBD1 is a possible D gene (6 bases). Deletions cut 10 bases from V and 10 bases from J, with 26 bases between. The V gene's germline CDR1 is MNHNY and CDR2 SVGAGI (reference sequence). This CDR3 contains 16 residues. CDR3 DNA sequence: TGTGCCATCGGAGATATAAATAGGGGGTCGGGATCACCCCTCCACTTT. Protein product: CAIGDINRGSGSPLHF.

The rearrangement links TRBV4-3 to TRBJ2-1, with TRBD2 matching over 8 bases. The CDR3 contains 17 residues. Germline loops: CDR1 LGHNA, CDR2 YSLEER. The trim removed 1 base at V and 6 bases at J, leaving 11 bases unmatched. CDR3 bases: TGCGCCAGCAGCCAAGTGCTCGGGGGGGCCCGAGTCAATGAGCAGTTCTTC. It encodes CASSQVLGGARVNEQFF.

This clone was counted a few times. The V and J genes are TRBV5-1 and TRBJ1-1, with 9 bases lining up with TRBD1. CDR1 and CDR2 (germline): SGHRS, YFSETQ. CDR3 length equals 14 residues. V gave up 2 bases and J gave up 5 bases; unmatched junction bases: 4. The CDR3 sequence: CASSFGQGSTEAFF. CDR3 DNA sequence: TGCGCCAGCAGCTTCGGACAGGGGAGTACTGAAGCTTTCTTT.

V usage is TRBV7-3 and J usage is TRBJ2-3, with 7 positions matching TRBD2. Germline V gene lookup returns CDR1 SGHTA and CDR2 FQGTGA. The CDR3 spans 15 residues. V gave up 3 bases and J gave up 0 bases; unmatched junction bases: 3. CDR3 loop: CASSLWGGSTDTQYF. The CDR3 bases are TGTGCCAGCAGCTTGTGGGGGGGTAGCACAGATACGCAGTATTTT.

The V call is TRBV6-5, the J call TRBJ1-1; D is possibly TRBD1 (6 bases). The length of the CDR3 is 12 residues. Trimming pared 7 bases from V and 4 bases from J, leaving 10 bases between. Germline CDR1 MNHEY, CDR2 SVGAGI. The CDR3 loop is CASTRGGTEAFF. As DNA, the CDR3 is TGTGCCAGCACTCGAGGGGGCACTGAAGCTTTCTTT.

V and J are TRBV6-6 and TRBJ2-7, with D unclear. CDR3 size: 13 residues. V shed 6 bases and J shed 2 bases, with 11 bases lying between them. The germline CDR1 and CDR2 sequences are MNHNY and SVGAGI (reference sequence). DNA for the CDR3: TGTGCCAGCAGCCGCGATCATACCTACGAGCAGTACTTC. This codes for CASSRDHTYEQYF.

The CDR3 DNA reads as TGCGCCAGCAGCTTTCAGGGGGTCCGCTACGAGCAGTACTTC. It encodes CASSFQGVRYEQYF. This chain joins TRBV5-1 and TRBJ2-7; 7 bases fit TRBD1. In germline, CDR1 is SGHRS, CDR2 YFSETQ. This CDR3 contains 14 residues. The V gene end was trimmed by 2 bases and the J gene end by 3 bases; junction bases not matched to a gene: 5.